This T cell receptor beta chain was retrieved from a study of T cell responses to AZD1222 COVID-19 vaccine. Study-level results: Vaccine-associated CD4 TCRs ranged over spike, dominating at 160-218 and 743-854. Only 5 or 6 people who got AZD1222 tested seropositive at baseline. There were mostly white British donors and more females than males, and clonal diversity was possibly underestimated.

About this clone: Its specificity is not known.

The table came from immunoSEQ multiplex PCR; TCRdb's copy has only in-frame clones and leaves some out. The sample lists 100,000 or so clones; 87% were seen once. The sample here was peripheral blood, taken on day 0 of AZD1222 vaccination. The TCR was taken from an adult in good health.

The CDR3: CASSLAAQTNEKLFF. DNA for the CDR3: TGTGCCAGCAGCTTGGCGGCACAAACTAATGAAAAACTGTTTTTT. The genes are TRBV5-5 and TRBJ1-4; D is unresolved. V was clipped by 0 bases and J by 1 base, with 7 bases between them. There are 15 residues in the CDR3. Germline V gene lookup returns CDR1 SGHKS and CDR2 YYEKEE (reference sequence).